This TCR beta chain was identified during a study of T cell responses to AZD1222 COVID-19 vaccine. Study-level findings and limits: No repertoire was sampled before or during the peak T cell response, only after it. It was only a handful of AZD1222 recipients who were seropositive at baseline. Spike was spanned by vaccine-associated CD4 TCRs, with dominance at 160-218 and 743-854. The study reported that nearly half of spike-specific TCRs target unmutated variant regions.

The protocol was immunoSEQ multiplex PCR, while the TCRdb copy is restricted to in-frame clones and leaves out a portion. Here the sample spans around 150,000 clones, roughly nine tenths being singletons. Germline CDR1 is MNHNS and CDR2 is SASEGT. The ends were cut back, 2 bases at V and 13 bases at J, with 12 bases in the middle. The CDR3 has 12 amino acids. A remark on this clone: Its antigen is unknown.

This material consisted of peripheral blood, taken on day 0 of MenACWY control vaccination. The TCR originated in an adult in good health. The genes are TRBV6-1 and TRBJ2-1, with unresolved D. CDR3 amino acids: CASSERILTQFF. The CDR3 DNA is TGTGCCAGCAGTGAAAGAATACTTACACAGTTCTTC.